This TCR beta chain comes out of a study of tumor-infiltrating lymphocytes in primary liver carcinoma. Notes on the study in general: Tumor-adjacent and tumor-blood pairs shared less of their repertoires than tumor region pairs shared.

Germline V gives CDR1 SQVTM, CDR2 ANQGSEA. Termini included, the CDR3 measures 15 amino acids. The source of the blood RNA was unsorted whole blood, and germline DNA was extracted as well. Using a constant-region primer together with ProtoScript II reverse transcriptase, TCR beta cDNA was made from about 500 ng of total RNA. Each TCR beta library was derived from three nested multiplex PCR rounds that employed slightly modified ARM-PCR. A C-beta reverse primer was combined with TRBV1-TRBV30 forward primers in the first two PCR rounds, and each round had 10 cycles. TCRdb re-called the multiplex PCR reads through MiXCR, storing one row per CDR3 protein. The table includes about 320,000 distinct CDR3 sequences, over 55% detected once. A word on this clonotype: Its antigen is not known. No DNA is shown, since the ends of the CDR3 on it are uncertain; the CDR3 is the one TCRdb lists.

Sequenced material: peripheral blood. The receptor was isolated from a man aged 40-49 years with primary liver carcinoma and hepatitis B virus infection. This chain links TRBV29-1 with TRBJ1-3; the D call of TRBD1 is as the table states it, not checked on the DNA. The CDR3 sequence is CSVVGTGSSGNTVYF.